This T cell receptor beta chain was sequenced for a study of blood T cells in healthy people across ages. The use of a sample-barcoded 5' primer and a J-beta primer mix characterized a second PCR of about 7 to 12 cycles. TCRdb redid the calling of the 5' RACE reads with MiXCR, one entry per CDR3 protein. Of roughly 1,500,000 distinct CDR3 sequences in the sample, about 31% were seen once. As for this clonotype: Its target is unknown.

Findings of the study overall: Getting older went along with TCR beta diversity per million T cells dropping roughly linearly.

CDR3 length: 15 amino acids. Trimming removed 0 bases from V and 7 bases from J; junction bases left unmatched: 8. Germline lookup yields CDR1 SQVTM and CDR2 ANQGSEA. The chain employs TRBV29-1 and TRBJ1-4; 7 positions match TRBD1. This TCR came from a woman aged 30 to 39 in good health. Sequencing was carried out using blood. DNA of the CDR3: TGCAGCGTTGAAGATCGCGGGACAGTGGGTGAAAAACTGTTTTTT. Encoded protein: CSVEDRGTVGEKLFF. Based on the CDR3 plus reference TRBV29-1 and TRBJ1-4, the full variable domain is SAVISQKPSRDICQRGTSLTIQCQVDSQVTMMFWYRQQPGQSLTLIATANQGSEATYESGFVIDKFPISRPNLTFSTLTVSNMSPEDSSIYLCSVEDRGTVGEKLFFGSGTQLSVL.